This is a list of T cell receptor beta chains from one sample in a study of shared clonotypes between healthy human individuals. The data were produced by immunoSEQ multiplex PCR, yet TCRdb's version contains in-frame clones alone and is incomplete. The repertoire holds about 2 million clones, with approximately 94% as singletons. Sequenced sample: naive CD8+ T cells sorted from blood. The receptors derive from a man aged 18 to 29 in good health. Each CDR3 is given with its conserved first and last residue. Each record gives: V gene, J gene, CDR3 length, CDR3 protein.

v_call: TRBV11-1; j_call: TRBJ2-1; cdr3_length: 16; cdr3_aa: CASSLGGGNPYNEQFF
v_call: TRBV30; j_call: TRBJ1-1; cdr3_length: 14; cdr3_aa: CAWNAGTGNTEAFF
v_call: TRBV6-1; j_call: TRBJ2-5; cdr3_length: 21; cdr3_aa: CASSESGSLAGGQGQQETQYF
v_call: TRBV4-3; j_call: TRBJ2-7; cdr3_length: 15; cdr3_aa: CASSQVTDGAYEQYF
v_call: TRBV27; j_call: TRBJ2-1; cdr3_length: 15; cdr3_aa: CASSLGSGGFNEQFF
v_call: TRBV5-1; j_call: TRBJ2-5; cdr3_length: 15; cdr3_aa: CASSLTGGYQETQYF
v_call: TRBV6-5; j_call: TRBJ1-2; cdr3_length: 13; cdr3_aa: CASTTGSNYGYTF
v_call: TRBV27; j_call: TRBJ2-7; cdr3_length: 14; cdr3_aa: CASSYQGPSYEQYF
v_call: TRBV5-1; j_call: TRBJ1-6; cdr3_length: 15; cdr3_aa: CASSLDWGTGSPLHF
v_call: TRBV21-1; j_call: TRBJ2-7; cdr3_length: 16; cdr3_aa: CASSAPRGRRICEQYF
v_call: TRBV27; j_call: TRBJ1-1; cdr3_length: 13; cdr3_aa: CASGDRGRAEAFF
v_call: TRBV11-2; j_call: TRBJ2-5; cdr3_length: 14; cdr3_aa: CASSGVEGQETQYF
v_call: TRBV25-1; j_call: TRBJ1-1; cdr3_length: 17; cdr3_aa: CASKTDALQGVHTEAFF
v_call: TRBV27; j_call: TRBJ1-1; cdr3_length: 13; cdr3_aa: CASSFIVGTEAFF
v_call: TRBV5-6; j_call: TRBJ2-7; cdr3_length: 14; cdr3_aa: CASSLAGTLYEQYF
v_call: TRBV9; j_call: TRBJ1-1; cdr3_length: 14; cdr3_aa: CASSVEPLGSEAFF
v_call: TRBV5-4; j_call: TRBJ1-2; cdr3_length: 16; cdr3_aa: CASSLVQTGGDYGYTF
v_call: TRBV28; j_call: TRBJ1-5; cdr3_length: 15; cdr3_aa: CASSLRQGGNQPQHF
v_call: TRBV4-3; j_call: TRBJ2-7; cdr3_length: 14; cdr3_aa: CASSPGQGGYEQYF
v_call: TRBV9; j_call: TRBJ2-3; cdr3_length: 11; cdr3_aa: CASSLSDTQYF
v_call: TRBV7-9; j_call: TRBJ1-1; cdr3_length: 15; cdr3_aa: CASSLAGTGATEAFF
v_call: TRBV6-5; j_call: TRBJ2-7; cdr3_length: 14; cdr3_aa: CASSYSAAAYEQYF
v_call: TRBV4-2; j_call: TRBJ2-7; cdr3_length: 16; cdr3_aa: CASSQDWGVSVYEQYF
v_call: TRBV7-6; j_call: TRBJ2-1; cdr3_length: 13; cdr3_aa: CASSLVGSNEQFF
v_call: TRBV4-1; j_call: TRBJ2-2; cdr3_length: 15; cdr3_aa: CASSQDAPNTGELFF
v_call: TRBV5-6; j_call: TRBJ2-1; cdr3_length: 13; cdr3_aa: CASSLPGANEQFF
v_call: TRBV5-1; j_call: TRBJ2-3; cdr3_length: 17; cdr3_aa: CASSLENSGRMTDTQYF
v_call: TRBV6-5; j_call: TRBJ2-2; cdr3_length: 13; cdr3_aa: CASSDWGTGELFF
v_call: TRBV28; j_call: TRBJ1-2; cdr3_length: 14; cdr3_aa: CASSLVPGGYGYTF
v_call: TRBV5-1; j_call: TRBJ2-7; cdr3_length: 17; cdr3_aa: CASSLGAGVGSSYEQYF
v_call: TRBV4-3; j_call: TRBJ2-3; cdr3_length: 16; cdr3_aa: CASSQWDRGIFDTQYF
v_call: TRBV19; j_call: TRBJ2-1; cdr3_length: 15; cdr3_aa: CASQPSGVGYNEQFF
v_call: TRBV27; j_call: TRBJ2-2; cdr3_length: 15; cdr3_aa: CASSWTASNTGELFF
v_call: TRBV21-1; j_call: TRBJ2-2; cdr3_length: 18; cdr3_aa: CASSTTMGTAIVAGELFF
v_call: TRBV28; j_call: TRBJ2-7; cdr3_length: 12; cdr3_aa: CASSPGFYEQYF
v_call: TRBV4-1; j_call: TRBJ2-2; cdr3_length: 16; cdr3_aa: CASSPWTSGSVGELFF
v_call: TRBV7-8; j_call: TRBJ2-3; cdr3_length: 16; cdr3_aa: CASSVQTSGGTDTQYF
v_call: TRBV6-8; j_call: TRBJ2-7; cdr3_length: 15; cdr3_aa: CASSYDFSGDIEQYF
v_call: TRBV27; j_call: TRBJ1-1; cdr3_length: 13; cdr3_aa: CASSLMTNTEAFF
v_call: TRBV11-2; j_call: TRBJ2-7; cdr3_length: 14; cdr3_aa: CASSFPSGAYEQYF
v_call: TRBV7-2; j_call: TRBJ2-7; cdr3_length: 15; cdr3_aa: CASSSSGSGGDEQYF
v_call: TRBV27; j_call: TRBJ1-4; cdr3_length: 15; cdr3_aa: CASRDRLFSNEKLFF